This record looks at one TCR beta chain sequence and its context. CDR1 is SQVTM, CDR2 ANQGSEA, per germline. The ends were cut back, 4 bases at V and 6 bases at J, with 17 bases in the middle. The CDR3 covers 14 residues. These data originate in a study of blood T cell repertoires in COVID-19. On the study more broadly: Sites in the United States, Italy and Spain provided acute and convalescent COVID-19 samples. Sample material is recorded as cDNA or gDNA derived from T cells, B-cell-depleted T cells, or PBMCs.

As handled by the study authors: Amplification with reference gene primers provided the estimates of nucleated cell counts. TCRdb keeps only in-frame clones here, not all; method: immunoSEQ multiplex PCR. For V, J and clone size, that table is used; D and trimming come from the DNA. The table lists 200,000 to 250,000 clones, more than 65% of them singletons. The sequence was collected from a woman aged 40 to 50 with active or convalescent COVID-19. The material sequenced was peripheral blood. The chain has TRBV29-1 and TRBJ2-3; tentatively, D is TRBD1 (5 bases). In DNA, the CDR3 is TGCAGCGTTGGAGGCAGGGTGGGGCGGGATACGCAGTATTTT. As protein: CSVGGRVGRDTQYF.